This TCR beta chain was sequenced for a study of cytomegalovirus exposure and HLA in healthy donors. Points from the study as a whole: More than 150 TCR beta chains were listed as cytomegalovirus-associated.

PCR involved 60 Vbeta and 13 Jbeta primers. Here immunoSEQ multiplex PCR was the method, and the copy in TCRdb shows in-frame clones only, minus some. The sample lists over 200,000 clones; more than 85% were seen once. The length of the CDR3 is 15 residues. The germline V gene has CDR1 SNHLY and CDR2 FYNNEI. V lost 5 bases, J lost 5 bases, and 11 bases stayed unmatched. This clone was observed a few times. Its target is not known. The chain employs TRBV2 and TRBJ2-5, with TRBD2 matching 7 bases. This receptor was identified in a woman in her late teens or twenties in good health and CMV-seronegative. The sequencing input was PBMCs. For the CDR3, the DNA is TGTGCCAGCAGTTTCAGCGGGGTCGGTCGGGAGACCCAGTACTTC. Translating gives CASSFSGVGRETQYF.